This T cell receptor beta chain was documented in a study of Ad26.COV2.S vaccination and SARS-CoV-2 variants. Generated by immunoSEQ multiplex PCR, the TCRdb table keeps only in-frame clones and is missing some. This sample has 350,000 to 600,000 clones, with nearly 90% found just once. Treatment denoted: some 20 received Ad26.COV2.S at low or high dose, single or two shots; about 5 received placebo; per-sample allocation not given. The samples date from day 63 after the first vaccine or placebo injection. Germline V lookup: CDR1 MNHEY, CDR2 SVGAGI. Trimming cost V 6 bases and J 0 bases, with 11 bases left between them. The CDR3 is 15 amino acids.

The sequence was obtained from a person aged 18-65 years who received the Ad26.COV2.S COVID-19 vaccine or a placebo. The chain recombines TRBV6-5 with TRBJ2-2; no clear D gene. The sample in question was peripheral blood, obtained in a trial of Ad26.COV2.S vaccine versus placebo. The DNA for the CDR3 is TGTGCCAGCAGAAAGAGCATTGCGAACACCGGGGAGCTGTTTTTT. It encodes CASRKSIANTGELFF.